The clone carrying this T cell receptor beta chain was observed a few times. Antigen unknown. CDR3 length: 17 residues. Germline-derived CDR1 and CDR2 are LNHDA and SQIVND (reference sequence). The junction had 10 bases not matched to a gene; V was cut back by 6 bases and J by 7 bases. The sample is drawn from a study of regulatory T cells in long-lasting Graves disease. Whole-study results and caveats: It was in persistent disease that TRBV28, TRBJ1-2 and TRBJ2-5 were favored.

Time point: newly diagnosed GD, antithyroid drugs for less than 3 months. RNA isolated from PBMCs was used to make the TCR library. An endocrinology department in Xi'an, China, supplied the patients. In building TCR beta libraries, iRepertoire HTBI primers were used together with Arm-PCR of CDR3 regions. TCRdb itself ran the multiplex PCR reads through MiXCR, one entry per CDR3 protein. The table lists around 450,000 distinct CDR3 sequences, 15% of them singletons, with about 8.3% in the top ten. These data are also associated with another study on T cells in Graves' hyperthyroidism and ophthalmopathy. Turning to that study: Patients were excluded for uncontrolled infection, other autoimmune disease, pregnancy or lactation.

This TCR derives from a woman between 35 and 50 years old with Graves disease. The chain combines TRBV19 with TRBJ2-1; TRBD2 matches 15 bases. Source: peripheral blood mononuclear cells (PBMCs), taken at new diagnosis, from a patient treated with antithyroid drugs. DNA of the CDR3: TGTGCCAGTAGCCCACTGACCGGGACTAGCGGGAGGAATGAGCAGTTCTTC. This sequence encodes CASSPLTGTSGRNEQFF.